These 28 T cell receptor beta chains came from one sample sequenced in a study of molecular identifiers for immune sequencing clone quantification. TCRdb recomputed calls from the PCR reads with MiXCR, one row per CDR3 protein. This sample carries about 320,000 distinct CDR3 sequences, roughly 23% of them seen once, and the ten largest clones take under 0.95%. Input material: naive CD8+ T cells from blood, with Jurkat cell RNA spiked in. Subset described: FACS-sorted CD8+CD4-CCR7+CD45RA+ naive T cells. Receptor source: a human donor in good health. Some libraries in this study had Jurkat cell RNA spiked in.

This clonotype was counted ten times or more. The V gene is TRBV20-1, the J gene TRBJ1-1; D gene ambiguous. V was clipped by 0 bases and J by 11 bases, with 10 bases between them. Germline lookup yields CDR1 DFQATT and CDR2 SNEGSKA (reference sequence). The CDR3 spans 11 residues. In DNA form, the CDR3 reads TGCAGTGCTAGAGATTACCAATTTGCTTTCTTT. Encoded protein: CSARDYQFAFF.

There are many counts of this clonotype. The J gene is TRBJ2-7, the V gene TRBV4-3; tentative D call: TRBD1 (5 bases). Trimming took off 0 bases at V and 4 bases at J, with 16 bases between the two ends. CDR3 length: 16 amino acids. In germline, CDR1 is LGHNA, CDR2 YSLEER. CDR3 sequence: CASSQDVAGNSYEQYF. The CDR3 DNA reads as TGCGCCAGCAGCCAAGACGTGGCAGGGAATTCGTACGAGCAGTACTTC.

Ten or more counts support this clonotype. The chain joins TRBV25-1 to TRBJ1-1, with D possibly being TRBD1 (5 bases). The CDR3 consists of 12 residues. V was shortened by 10 bases and J by 6 bases, with 15 bases between the two germline ends. CDR1 and CDR2 from the germline V gene are MGHDK and SYGVNS. The CDR3 loop reads CATQPGTAEAFF. The CDR3, as DNA: TGTGCCACCCAGCCCGGGACGGCTGAAGCTTTCTTT.

The sample holds a few counts of this clonotype. The chain employs TRBV20-1 and TRBJ2-3; the D is unclear. The CDR3 sequence is 14 residues long. V lost 4 bases to trimming and J lost 2 bases, with 13 bases between them. Germline-derived CDR1 and CDR2 are DFQATT and SNEGSKA (reference sequence). The CDR3 sequence: CSAIGDFLTDTQYF. CDR3 nucleotides: TGCAGTGCTATTGGTGACTTCCTCACAGATACGCAGTATTTT.

Details on this clonotype: A read error may explain this, as a much larger clone is one base away. J is TRBJ2-1 and V is TRBV6-7; 9 bases agree with TRBD2. Being an ORF, TRBV6-7 has a function that is uncertain. CDR3 length: 18 amino acids. The trim removed 6 bases at V and 2 bases at J, leaving 14 bases unmatched. CDR3 nucleotide sequence: TGTGCCAGCAGCCGCCACAGGACCGGGACTAGCCCCTACAATGAGCAGTTCTTC. Encoded protein: CASSRHRTGTSPYNEQFF.

The table lists this clonotype with many counts. The CDR3 DNA follows: TGCAGTGCTAGGTCAGCCAAAGACATCACTTTAGAGACCCAGTACTTC. This codes for CSARSAKDITLETQYF. The chain has TRBV20-1 and TRBJ2-5; no clear D. Germline assignment: CDR1 DFQATT and CDR2 SNEGSKA (reference sequence). V was shortened by 3 bases and J by 4 bases, with 21 bases between the two germline ends. This CDR3 spans 16 amino acids.

Notes on this clonotype: One end of the junction fails to match germline, which may point to a read error. CDR3 bases: TGCGCCAGCAGCTTGGGGGAGTTTAGCAATCAGCCCCGGCATTTT. This codes for CASSLGEFSNQPRHF. The genes are TRBV5-1 and TRBJ1-5, with no clear D. The CDR3 has 15 amino acids. Germline-derived CDR1 and CDR2 are SGHRS and YFSETQ. Complete variable domain (other parts from reference TRBV5-1 and TRBJ1-5): KAGVTQTPRYLIKTRGQQVTLSCSPISGHRSVSWYQQTPGQGLQFLFEYFSETQRNKGNFPGRFSGRQFSNSRSEMNVSTLELGDSALYLCASSLGEFSNQPRHFGDGTRLSIL.

Regarding this clonotype: This may be a read error, as it is one base from a much larger clone. The genes are TRBV19 and TRBJ2-3; no firm D call. Per germline, CDR1 LNHDA and CDR2 SQIVND (reference sequence). This CDR3 spans 11 amino acids. CDR3 region: CASSFAETRYF. The CDR3 region has the DNA TGTGCCAGTAGCTTTGCAGAAACGCGGTATTTT. The complete variable domain, with remaining parts taken from reference TRBV19 and TRBJ2-3, reads DGGITQSPKYLFRKEGQNVTLSCEQNLNHDAMYWYRQDPGQGLRLIYYSQIVNDFQKGDIAEGYSVSREKKESFPLTVTSAQKNPTAFYLCASSFAETRYFGPGTRLTVL.

Remarks on this clonotype: It may be a read error: a sequence one base away is much more abundant. The chain uses TRBV4-3 and TRBJ1-2; D unresolved. CDR3 length equals 13 residues. V was shortened by 4 bases and J by 6 bases, with 12 bases between the two germline ends. Per germline, CDR1 LGHNA and CDR2 YSLEER. Here the CDR3 DNA reads TGCGCCAGCAGCCCCCGTCCGGCCAATGGCTACACCTTC. This translates into CASSPRPANGYTF.

J is TRBJ2-1 and V is TRBV12-5; a weak D match, TRBD2 (5 bases). The ends were cut back, 5 bases at V and 5 bases at J, with 16 bases in the middle. Looked up from germline, CDR1 is LGHNT and CDR2 is FRNRAP. The CDR3 has 15 residues. Here the CDR3 reads CASGLVYGGHNEQFF. The CDR3 nucleotides are TGTGCTAGTGGTCTCGTGTACGGCGGGCACAATGAGCAGTTCTTC.

Only one count was recorded for this clonotype. Possible read error: a much larger clone is one base away. V gene TRBV7-8 combines with J gene TRBJ2-5; 13 nucleotides line up with TRBD2. CDR1 and CDR2 (germline): SGHVS, FQNEAQ. The CDR3 runs 16 residues. The CDR3 coding sequence is TGTGCCAGCAGCTCCAGACTAGCGGGGGGACAAGGGACCCAGTACTTC. Its translation is CASSSRLAGGQGTQYF.

This clonotype was recorded a few times. The gene calls are TRBV20-1 and TRBJ2-3; D gene unclear. The germline V gene has CDR1 DFQATT and CDR2 SNEGSKA (reference sequence). With 3 bases removed from V and 6 bases from J, the gap between germline ends came to 22 bases. This CDR3 comprises 16 residues. The CDR3: CSARLPLRQTADTQYF. The DNA for the CDR3 is TGCAGTGCTAGGCTCCCCTTGCGCCAAACGGCGGATACGCAGTATTTT.

This clonotype showed up just a few times. The rearrangement joins TRBV2 to TRBJ2-3, with a possible D match to TRBD2 (5 bases). Deletions cut 1 base from V and 4 bases from J, with 12 bases between. Germline assignment: CDR1 SNHLY and CDR2 FYNNEI. The CDR3 covers 15 residues. In DNA, the CDR3 is TGTGCCAGCAGTGAAGGACTAAGGCTCGCAGATACGCAGTATTTT. As protein: CASSEGLRLADTQYF.

This clonotype was observed many times. This chain links TRBV27 with TRBJ1-2; D is ambiguous. From germline, CDR1 is MNHEY and CDR2 SMNVEV (reference sequence). This CDR3 is 15 amino acids long. Trimming shortened V by 2 bases and J by 4 bases, and 14 bases separated the two germline ends. This CDR3 reads CASSLKGSLSYGYTF. In DNA, the CDR3 is TGTGCCAGCAGTTTAAAGGGCTCACTTAGCTATGGCTACACCTTC.

This clonotype has just a few counts. The genes are TRBV30 and TRBJ2-1; possible D gene TRBD2, 6 bases. The CDR3 is made up of 14 amino acids. Germline V lookup: CDR1 GTSNPN, CDR2 SVGIG (reference sequence). Trimming shortened V by 5 bases and J by 4 bases, and 15 bases separated the two germline ends. The CDR3 coding sequence is TGTGCCTGGGGAGGGTCGGGGGAGTACAATGAGCAGTTCTTC. Its protein product is CAWGGSGEYNEQFF.

There are many counts of this clonotype. The chain joins TRBV6-6 to TRBJ2-1; 12 positions match TRBD2. Looked up from germline, CDR1 is MNHNY and CDR2 is SVGAGI (reference sequence). Trimming cost V 7 bases and J 9 bases; bases outside gene matches: 19. The CDR3 covers 18 residues. CDR3 loop: CASTLVGTSGLRGGEQFF. CDR3 in DNA: TGTGCCAGCACCCTAGTGGGGACTAGCGGGTTACGGGGCGGTGAGCAGTTCTTC.

This clonotype showed up many times. The chain is built from TRBV27 and TRBJ2-7; the match to TRBD2 covers 8 bases. V dropped 3 bases and J dropped 1; count of bases not matched to a gene: 2. Germline V gene sequence: CDR1 MNHEY, CDR2 SMNVEV (reference sequence). The CDR3 length is 14 residues. CDR3 protein: CASSFGGGSYEQYF. The CDR3, as DNA: TGTGCCAGCAGTTTCGGCGGGGGGTCCTACGAGCAGTACTTC.

Worth noting for this clonotype: A much larger clone is a single base away; this may be a read error. This chain links TRBV6-6 with TRBJ2-2; perhaps TRBD1 as D (6 bases). CDR1 is MNHNY and CDR2 is SVGAGI in the germline V gene (reference sequence). The CDR3 length is 17 residues. With 6 bases removed from V and 6 bases from J, the gap between germline ends came to 23 bases. For the CDR3, the DNA is TGTGCCAGCAGACCCAATGACAGGAAGTGGAGTTCCGGGGAGCTGTTTTTT. It is translated as CASRPNDRKWSSGELFF.

This clonotype was seen at least ten times. V gene TRBV7-9 combines with J gene TRBJ2-2; 8 bases align to TRBD2. The CDR3 loop spans 16 amino acids. V lost 4 bases and J lost 1; bases outside the gene matches: 5. Per germline, CDR1 SEHNR and CDR2 FQNEAQ (reference sequence). DNA for the CDR3: TGTGCCAGCAGCTCCACCAGCGGGAGGAACACCGGGGAGCTGTTTTTT. Protein sequence: CASSSTSGRNTGELFF. Full variable domain (outside the CDR3, taken from reference TRBV7-9 and TRBJ2-2): DTGVSQNPRHKITKRGQNVTFRCDPISEHNRLYWYRQTLGQGPEFLTYFQNEAQLEKSRLLSDRFSAERPKGSFSTLEIQRTEQGDSAMYLCASSSTSGRNTGELFFGEGSRLTVL.

Worth noting for this clonotype: A much bigger clone sits one base away, suggesting this may be a read error. The rearrangement uses TRBV7-9 and TRBJ2-7; 8 bases agree with TRBD2. CDR1 is SEHNR, CDR2 FQNEAQ, per germline (reference sequence). CDR3 length: 15 residues. With 1 base clipped from V and 6 bases from J, the junction kept 8 bases outside the gene matches. The CDR3 DNA is TGTGCCAGCAGCTTAGTAGCGGGGCGCAGTGGCGAGCAGTACTTC. Translation gives CASSLVAGRSGEQYF.

This clonotype was seen ten or more times. The chain employs TRBV28 and TRBJ2-3; 13 bases fit TRBD2. V trimming: 6 bases; J trimming: 2 bases; junction bases outside the gene matches: 11. Germline V gives CDR1 MDHEN, CDR2 SYDVKM. The CDR3 length is 18 residues. CDR3 sequence reads: CASSGRTSGRGHTDTQYF. DNA of the CDR3: TGTGCCAGCAGCGGGAGGACTAGCGGGAGAGGACACACAGATACGCAGTATTTT. The full variable domain, in which reference TRBV28 and TRBJ2-3 provide the parts outside the CDR3, is DVKVTQSSRYLVKRTGEKVFLECVQDMDHENMFWYRQDPGLGLRLIYFSYDVKMKEKGDIPEGYSVSREKKERFSLILESASTNQTSMYLCASSGRTSGRGHTDTQYFGPGTRLTVL.

This chain joins TRBV15 and TRBJ2-2, with TRBD1 matching over 8 bases. Trimming cost V 3 bases and J 6 bases; bases outside gene matches: 6. Germline CDR1 reads LNHNV; CDR2 reads YYDKDF (reference sequence). The CDR3 spans 15 residues. In DNA form, the CDR3 reads TGTGCCACCAGCAGTCTGACAGGGGCGGCCGGGGAGCTGTTTTTT. It yields the protein CATSSLTGAAGELFF.

A note on this clonotype: A read error is possible here, since a much larger clone lies one base away. V gene TRBV24-1 combines with J gene TRBJ1-5, with unresolved D. The CDR3 has 14 amino acids. The germline V gene encodes CDR1 KGHDR and CDR2 SFDVKD. The CDR3 sequence: CASSDLAVNQPQHF. The DNA for the CDR3 is TGTGCCTCCAGTGATTTGGCAGTCAATCAGCCCCAGCATTTT.

To note about this clonotype: This may arise from a read error, as a much more abundant clone is one base away. V gene TRBV7-9 combines with J gene TRBJ2-3; unclear D gene. Germline V CDR1 and CDR2: SEHNR, FQNEAQ (reference sequence). This CDR3 has 12 amino acids. The CDR3 loop is CASILDLGTQYF. DNA for the CDR3: TGTGCCAGCATCTTAGACCTAGGTACGCAGTATTTT.

The chain joins TRBV6-1 to TRBJ2-1; 10 bases align to TRBD2. With 6 bases clipped from V and 9 bases from J, the junction kept 11 bases outside the gene matches. The length of the CDR3 is 15 residues. Germline V gene data show CDR1 as MNHNS and CDR2 as SASEGT. The CDR3 coding sequence is TGTGCCAGCAGCGCTATAGCGGGAGGACTCAGTGAGCAGTTCTTC. Encoded protein: CASSAIAGGLSEQFF.

V usage is TRBV6-5 and J usage is TRBJ1-5; 7 positions match TRBD1. The CDR3 is 13 amino acids. Germline V gene lookup returns CDR1 MNHEY and CDR2 SVGAGI. V was clipped by 4 bases and J by 8 bases; unmatched bases: 5. The CDR3 sequence is CASSSGGEKPQHF. CDR3 coding DNA: TGTGCCAGCAGTTCAGGGGGTGAGAAGCCCCAGCATTTT.

This clonotype showed up many times. The CDR3 bases are TGTGCCAGCAGCGAGGAGACAGGACCGGCAGACACCATATATTTT. Encoded protein: CASSEETGPADTIYF. The genes are TRBV9 and TRBJ1-3, with D maybe TRBD1 (6 bases). Per germline, CDR1 SGDLS and CDR2 YYNGEE. The CDR3 extends over 15 amino acids. The ends were cut back, 3 bases at V and 8 bases at J, with 18 bases in the middle.

This clonotype has ten or more counts. The chain uses TRBV10-3 and TRBJ1-1; possibly TRBD1 for D (5 bases). CDR3 length: 13 residues. Trimming removed 6 bases at V and 4 bases at J, with 12 bases between. Germline lookup yields CDR1 ENHRY and CDR2 SYGVKD. This chain's CDR3 is CAISLTATTEAFF. The CDR3 DNA sequence: TGTGCCATCAGCCTGACAGCAACCACTGAAGCTTTCTTT.